Listed here is a single T cell receptor beta chain. Its specificity is not known. The CDR3 is 13 residues long. CDR1 SGHDT and CDR2 YYEEEE come from the germline V gene. The ends lost 3 bases at V and 8 bases at J; junction bases unmatched: 6. The source of the sample is a study of identical twins. TCRdb independently ran MiXCR on the 5' RACE reads; one entry per CDR3 protein. The table has 250,000 or so distinct CDR3 sequences, approximately 8.3% seen once. Only healthy Caucasians were enrolled as donors. Study-level results: It was possible that invariant MAIT and iNKT cells partly confounded the zero-insertion analyses. It was out-of-frame TCR alpha sharing in monozygotic twins that models underestimated. Low generation-probability sequences were in excess among twin-shared out-of-frame alpha sequences.

The sample also formed part of further work on yellow fever vaccine responses in identical twins.

J is TRBJ1-1 and V is TRBV5-6; 8 nucleotides line up with TRBD1. What was sequenced was CD8+ T cells sorted from blood. The TCR was taken from a woman aged 18-29 years in good health. The CDR3 DNA sequence: TGTGCCAGCAGCTGGACAGGGAACAGGGAAGCTTTCTTT. This sequence encodes CASSWTGNREAFF.